These T cell receptor beta chains were read from a single sample in a study of cytomegalovirus exposure and HLA in healthy donors. Clones were sequenced by immunoSEQ multiplex PCR, and TCRdb holds only the in-frame ones, with some missing. This sample has 150,000 to 250,000 clones, with 60% to 85% found just once. Input material: PBMCs. These receptors were taken from a girl aged 5-17 years in good health and CMV-seropositive. CDR3s include the opening cysteine and the closing phenylalanine or tryptophan. Fields, in order: clone size, J gene, V gene, D gene, CDR3 DNA, CDR3 protein. The D gene is left open where the match is weak. Clone size is not always given. Where it is, it says once, few, many or a class for expanded clones.

>-|TRBJ2-5|TRBV6-1|-
TGTGCCAGCAGTGAAGCGCGCCGGGGAGAGACCCAGTACTTC
CASSEARRGETQYF
>few|TRBJ2-1|TRBV6-1|TRBD2
TGTGCCAGCAGTGAAGGTACTAGCAGGCGGGGGGAGCAGTTCTTC
CASSEGTSRRGEQFF
>-|TRBJ1-4|TRBV11-3|-
TGTGCCAGCAGCTTAACCAGGGCCACTAATGAAAAACTGTTTTTT
CASSLTRATNEKLFF
>-|TRBJ1-2|TRBV5-5|TRBD1
TGTGCCAGCAGCGCCGCAGGGGGCTACGGCTACACCTTC
CASSAAGGYGYTF
>-|TRBJ1-3|TRBV10-3|-
TGTGCCATCAGCCTCTCCTCTGGAAACACCATATATTTT
CAISLSSGNTIYF
>-|TRBJ2-7|TRBV19|TRBD1
TGTGCCAGTAGAGGGACAGGGGGCTACGAGCAGTACTTC
CASRGTGGYEQYF
>-|TRBJ1-1|TRBV6-6|TRBD1
TGTGCCAGCAGTCTCCGGGACAGGGGCCCTGAAGCTTTCTTT
CASSLRDRGPEAFF
>-|TRBJ1-1|TRBV19|TRBD1
TGTGCCAGTAGTCTCTGGGACAGTGAAGCTTTCTTT
CASSLWDSEAFF
>once|TRBJ2-5|TRBV11-2|-
TGTGCCAGCAGCTCCAGACAGACGACGGAGACCCAGTACTTC
CASSSRQTTETQYF
>-|TRBJ2-3|TRBV5-5|TRBD1
TGTGCCAGCAGCCGTTCCGGGACAGGGGCAAAGGATACGCAGTATTTT
CASSRSGTGAKDTQYF
>once|TRBJ2-7|TRBV18|-
TGTGCCAGCTCTCCCAAGAGCTCCTACGAGCAGTACTTC
CASSPKSSYEQYF
>once|TRBJ2-3|TRBV11-3|-
TGTGCCAGCAGCGAGTACCCAGATACGCAGTATTTT
CASSEYPDTQYF
>-|TRBJ2-2|TRBV7-2|TRBD1
TGTGCCAGCAGCTCGACAGGGGGCGGGGGCGGGGAGCTGTTTTTT
CASSSTGGGGGELFF
>-|TRBJ1-5|TRBV9|-
TGTGCCAGCAGCGTTCTTGGGGGGACCAATCAGCCCCAGCATTTT
CASSVLGGTNQPQHF
>-|TRBJ2-2|TRBV11-2|TRBD1
TGTGCCAGCAGCTCGCACGGGACAGGGGGGAACACCGGGGAGCTGTTTTTT
CASSSHGTGGNTGELFF
>-|TRBJ2-1|TRBV29-1|TRBD1
TGCAGCGTTTCCGGGACAGACCGAAACAATGAGCAGTTCTTC
CSVSGTDRNNEQFF
>-|TRBJ2-2|TRBV27|TRBD2
TGTGCCAGCAGTTTATCTGGGACTAGGGCCGGGGAGCTGTTTTTT
CASSLSGTRAGELFF
>once|TRBJ1-6|TRBV4-3|-
TGCGCCAGCAGCCAAGATCGACAAGTGAGAAATTCACCCCTCCACTTT
CASSQDRQVRNSPLHF
>-|TRBJ1-6|TRBV19|TRBD1
TGTGCCAGTAGTATAGCGCCAGGGGGCTTTAATTCACCCCTCCACTTT
CASSIAPGGFNSPLHF
>few|TRBJ2-1|TRBV7-9|-
TGTGCCAGCAGCTTTCTAGAGCTGGCCGAGCAGTTCTTC
CASSFLELAEQFF
>-|TRBJ2-6|TRBV10-3|-
TGTGCCATCAGTTTAGTCCCCGCCCGCTCTGGGGCCAACGTCCTGACTTTC
CAISLVPARSGANVLTF
>few|TRBJ2-3|TRBV9|TRBD1
TGTGCCAGCAGAGCAGGGGGTAGGTCAGATACGCAGTATTTT
CASRAGGRSDTQYF
>-|TRBJ1-5|TRBV7-9|TRBD1
TGTGCCAGCAGCTTAGGGGACAGGGTTTCGGGTCAGCCCCAGCATTTT
CASSLGDRVSGQPQHF
>-|TRBJ2-7|TRBV4-1|TRBD2
TGCGCCAGCAGCCAAGATCCTGCGGGGGGCCCCTACGAGCAGTACTTC
CASSQDPAGGPYEQYF
>-|TRBJ2-7|TRBV6-1|-
TGTGCCAGCAGTGAAGTCGGAGGCAGGGGATACGAGCAGTACTTC
CASSEVGGRGYEQYF
>few|TRBJ1-5|TRBV7-8|TRBD1
TGTGCCAGCAGCATAAAAACAGGGGGTCGGCAGCCCCAGCATTTT
CASSIKTGGRQPQHF
>-|TRBJ2-3|TRBV2|-
TGTGCCAGCAGTGAAGGTCCGGATACGCAGTATTTT
CASSEGPDTQYF
>-|TRBJ2-1|TRBV6-4|TRBD2
TGTGCCAGCAGTGACTCGGCTAGCGGCACGGATGAGCAGTTCTTC
CASSDSASGTDEQFF
>once|TRBJ2-2|TRBV6-5|TRBD2
TGTGCCAGCGGGGCGGGGGGGAACCCCGGGGAGCTGTTTTTT
CASGAGGNPGELFF
>-|TRBJ1-5|TRBV6-5|TRBD1
TGTGCCAGCAGGCTGACAGGGGGGCAGCCCCAGCATTTT
CASRLTGGQPQHF
>once|TRBJ2-5|TRBV10-3|TRBD2
TGTGCCATCAGTGAAGGAGAGCGGGGTATCAAGACCCAGTACTTC
CAISEGERGIKTQYF
>-|TRBJ1-4|TRBV4-3|TRBD1
TGCGCCAGCAGCCCAACCCGACAGGGGAAGAATGAAAAACTGTTTTTT
CASSPTRQGKNEKLFF
>-|TRBJ1-4|TRBV5-5|TRBD1
TGTGCCAGCAGGGCAACCGGGACAGGGAGGGAAAAACTGTTTTTT
CASRATGTGREKLFF
>-|TRBJ2-1|TRBV7-2|-
TGTGCCAGCAGCTTAGCACTAGTAGATGAGCAGTTCTTC
CASSLALVDEQFF
>-|TRBJ2-7|TRBV19|-
TGTGCCAGTAGTATTGTTGGACGGGGAAGATCCTACGAGCAGTACTTC
CASSIVGRGRSYEQYF
>-|TRBJ2-1|TRBV7-9|-
TGTGCCAGCAGCCCAAACACACCTACAGGGTTTGGTCGCGAGCAGTTCTTC
CASSPNTPTGFGREQFF
>-|TRBJ2-7|TRBV11-3|TRBD1
TGTGCCAGCGGGCTACAGGGGCCAAGCTCCTACGAGCAGTACTTC
CASGLQGPSSYEQYF
>-|TRBJ2-1|TRBV10-1|TRBD2
TGCGCCAGCAGCTCTCAGCGGGGGGGATACTATGAGCAGTTCTTC
CASSSQRGGYYEQFF
>few|TRBJ2-5|TRBV5-1|TRBD1
TGCGCCAGCAGCTTGGGGACAGGGGTCCAGACCCAGTACTTC
CASSLGTGVQTQYF
>-|TRBJ2-7|TRBV7-2|TRBD1
TGTGCCAGCAGTCCGGGACAGGGGGCTCCAGGGGAGTACGAGCAGTACTTC
CASSPGQGAPGEYEQYF
>-|TRBJ2-7|TRBV5-4|-
TGTGCCAGCAGCTTGGGGAGACCGGGGTACGAGCAGTACTTC
CASSLGRPGYEQYF
>-|TRBJ1-2|TRBV7-2|-
TGTGCCAGCAGCTTAGTAGGTCAGGGATATGGCTACACCTTC
CASSLVGQGYGYTF
>-|TRBJ2-6|TRBV9|-
TGTGCCAGCAGCGTCCTAGGCTCTGGGGCCAACGTCCTGACTTTC
CASSVLGSGANVLTF
>few|TRBJ2-6|TRBV5-1|TRBD1
TGCGCCAGCAGCAACGGACAGGGGATCTCCTCTGGGGCCAACGTCCTGACTTTC
CASSNGQGISSGANVLTF
>-|TRBJ2-7|TRBV30|TRBD1
TGTGCCTGGAACCCGGGACAGGGATTCGAGCAGTACTTC
CAWNPGQGFEQYF
>-|TRBJ2-7|TRBV4-3|TRBD1
TGCGCCAGCAGCCAAGAGGGGGACAGGGAGGACGAGCAGTACTTC
CASSQEGDREDEQYF
>-|TRBJ2-7|TRBV6-1|-
TGTGCCAGCAGTATCGGTGCCTACGAGCAGTACTTC
CASSIGAYEQYF
>-|TRBJ2-5|TRBV14|-
TGTGCCAGCAGCCAGCGGGGGCACAGTCTAAAAGAGACCCAGTACTTC
CASSQRGHSLKETQYF